This TCR beta chain was retrieved from a study of long-term antiretroviral therapy in people with HIV. The V and J ends lost 2 bases and 0 bases, in that order; junction bases with no gene match: 4. From germline, CDR1 is LGHNA and CDR2 YNFKEQ. The CDR3 covers 17 residues. Survey level was the resolution at which the v3.0 immunoSEQ assay ran. Sequencing was performed with immunoSEQ multiplex PCR; in TCRdb, only in-frame clones are kept and a portion is missing. The sample records 35,000 to 40,000 clones, approximately 94% being singletons. The sequencing used unsorted PBMCs, collected 4.1 years after starting antiretroviral therapy. The origin of this receptor is a woman aged 50 to 60 with HIV. The chain recombines TRBV4-2 with TRBJ1-4; 9 nucleotides match TRBD1. CDR3 nucleotides: TGTGCCAGCAGCCAAACAGGGGGCCTTGCAACTAATGAAAAACTGTTTTTT. The encoded protein is CASSQTGGLATNEKLFF.